This T cell receptor beta chain was found in a study of blood T cells in healthy people across ages. On the study more broadly: Using template switching, researchers captured about one barcoded beta molecule for each two T cells.

Healthy Caucasian individuals from Russia aged about 6 to 95 served as donors. Then a second PCR, running about 6 to 11 cycles, was carried out with a sample-barcoded 5' primer and a J-beta primer mix. Tags on each cDNA molecule came from a template-switch adaptor with 12 random nucleotides. TCRdb re-called the 5' RACE reads with MiXCR, one entry per CDR3 protein. The data contain 1.5 million to 2 million distinct CDR3 sequences, about 28% of them seen just once; the ten biggest clones take up less than 9.5%. The CDR3 is made up of 14 amino acids. Trimming cost V 4 bases and J 1 base, with 8 bases left between them. The germline gives CDR1 LNHNV, CDR2 YYDKDF (reference sequence).

This sequence joins TRBV15 and TRBJ1-5; no reliable D call. This sequence was found in a woman aged 25-40 years in good health. The sequenced sample consisted of blood. The CDR3 nucleotides read TGTGCCACCAGCATAGGCAGGAGCAATCAGCCCCAGCATTTT. Translation gives CATSIGRSNQPQHF.